These 26 T cell receptor beta chains were sequenced from one sample in a study of cytomegalovirus exposure and HLA in healthy donors. 60 Vbeta and 13 Jbeta primers were used in PCR. The method was immunoSEQ multiplex PCR; TCRdb's version includes in-frame clones alone and lacks a portion of them. The data contain about 85,000 clones, nearly 80% of them singletons. The sequencing sample was made of PBMCs. These receptors originate from a woman in her fifties or sixties in good health and CMV-seropositive.

This sequence joins TRBV6-6 and TRBJ1-6; 7 bases agree with TRBD1. V shed 6 bases and J 9 bases; nucleotides not matched to a gene: 8. This CDR3 spans 14 amino acids. Germline CDR1 reads MNHNY; CDR2 reads SVGAGI (reference sequence). CDR3 bases: TGTGCCAGCAGCGAAGACAGGGTATCTTCACCCCTCCACTTT. Protein sequence: CASSEDRVSSPLHF.

V and J are TRBV29-1 and TRBJ2-3; TRBD1 aligns across 7 bases. Germline V gene data show CDR1 as SQVTM and CDR2 as ANQGSEA. Trimming cost V 7 bases and J 1 base; bases outside gene matches: 5. There are 13 residues in the CDR3. The CDR3 DNA is TGCAGCGCTTCGACAGGGCGCACAGATACGCAGTATTTT. It is translated as CSASTGRTDTQYF.

The CDR3 loop reads CASSYASGRNWIGEQFF. The CDR3 bases are TGTGCCAGCAGCTACGCTAGCGGGAGGAACTGGATTGGTGAGCAGTTCTTC. The chain is built from TRBV5-4 and TRBJ2-1; 11 bases are shared with TRBD2. V gave up 3 bases and J gave up 9 bases; unmatched junction bases: 14. From germline, CDR1 is SGHNT and CDR2 YYREEE (reference sequence). CDR3 length equals 17 residues.

V usage is TRBV30 and J usage is TRBJ1-2; 8 bases are shared with TRBD1. Germline CDR1 and CDR2: GTSNPN and SVGIG (reference sequence). The CDR3 is 13 residues long. V shed 8 bases and J 7 bases; nucleotides not matched to a gene: 12. In DNA, the CDR3 is TGTGCCGCGATTCACCTGACAGGGGTTGGCTACACCTTC. Its translation is CAAIHLTGVGYTF.

On this clone: The junction departs from germline at one end; a sequencing error may be responsible. The chain carries TRBV13 and TRBJ2-7; the match to TRBD1 covers 7 bases. The CDR3 sequence is 12 residues long. Germline CDR1 reads PRHDT; CDR2 reads FYEKMQ (reference sequence). The DNA for the CDR3 is TGTGCCAGCAGCCTGGGTGGGGACAGACTTTTATTC. Its protein is CASSLGGDRLLF. The variable domain in full, with the rest retrieved from reference TRBV13 and TRBJ2-7, is AAGVIQSPRHLIKEKRETATLKCYPIPRHDTVYWYQQGPGQDPQFLISFYEKMQSDKGSIPDRFSAQQFSDYHSELNMSSLELGDSALYFCASSLGGDRLLFGPGTRLTVT.

The chain is built from TRBV7-8 and TRBJ2-6, with unresolved D. Trimming cost V 1 base and J 1 base, with 5 bases left between them. From germline, CDR1 is SGHVS and CDR2 FQNEAQ. This CDR3 is 15 amino acids long. The CDR3: CASSLGVSGANVLTF. CDR3 nucleotide sequence: TGTGCCAGCAGCTTAGGAGTTTCTGGGGCCAACGTCCTGACTTTC.

This clone was counted between two and nine times. The chain links TRBV21-1 to TRBJ2-1; the tabulated D call, TRBD2, remains unverified against the DNA. TRBV21-1 is described as a pseudogene. The CDR3 extends over 15 amino acids. Here the CDR3 DNA reads TGTGCCAGCAGCAAAGTTACCATTACTTCTTGCGGGCAGTTCTTC. This codes for CASSKVTITSCGQFF.

V is TRBV30 and J is TRBJ1-1; 7 nucleotides agree with TRBD1. There are 13 residues in the CDR3. The germline CDR1 and CDR2 sequences are GTSNPN and SVGIG (reference sequence). J was trimmed by 4 bases and V by 4 bases; bases with no gene match: 6. DNA of the CDR3: TGTGCCTGGAATTTCCAGGGGGGCACTGAAGCTTTCTTT. Protein sequence: CAWNFQGGTEAFF.

In DNA form, the CDR3 reads TGTGCCAGCAGCCCCCGCAGGGGACACAATGAGCAGTTCTTC. Its protein product is CASSPRRGHNEQFF. The V gene is TRBV9, the J gene TRBJ2-1; D may be TRBD1 (6 bases). This CDR3 region has 14 residues. Between the trimmed V and J ends, which lost 4 bases and 5 bases, there was a span of 13 bases. Germline assignment: CDR1 SGDLS and CDR2 YYNGEE.

The chain joins TRBV30 to TRBJ1-2, with TRBD1 matching over 7 bases. Looked up from germline, CDR1 is GTSNPN and CDR2 is SVGIG (reference sequence). V was clipped by 4 bases and J by 3 bases; unmatched bases: 5. This CDR3 is built from 13 residues. CDR3: CAWTGQADYGYTF. Written as DNA, the CDR3 is TGTGCCTGGACCGGACAGGCTGACTATGGCTACACCTTC. The full variable domain, its missing parts supplied by reference TRBV30 and TRBJ1-2, is SQTIHQWPATLVQPVGSPLSLECTVEGTSNPNLYWYRQAAGRGLQLLFYSVGIGQISSEVPQNLSASRPQDRQFILSSKKLLLSDSGFYLCAWTGQADYGYTFGSGTRLTVV.

This clone was counted once. The chain carries TRBV6-5 and TRBJ2-5; 9 bases are a match to TRBD2. With the DNA end fitting TRBJ2-7 better, the J assignment may be wrong. The CDR3 runs to 16 residues. Germline V gene sequence: CDR1 MNHEY, CDR2 SVGAGI. The CDR3 sequence is CASSYSAGGSSYEQYF. The CDR3 DNA follows: TGTGCCAGCAGTTACTCAGCGGGGGGAAGCTCCTACGAGCAGTACTTC.

The chain links TRBV29-1 to TRBJ2-1, with TRBD2 as a possible D gene (5 bases). This CDR3 has 14 amino acids. The germline CDR1 and CDR2 sequences are SQVTM and ANQGSEA. The germline V and J ends were trimmed by 4 bases and 2 bases, with 12 bases remaining between them. CDR3 coding DNA: TGCAGCGTTGGGAGGACTCGTGCCTACAATGAGCAGTTCTTC. Protein: CSVGRTRAYNEQFF.

The chain recombines TRBV29-1 with TRBJ1-4; D gene uncertain. This CDR3 has 13 residues. CDR1 and CDR2 from the germline V gene are SQVTM and ANQGSEA. Deletions cut 5 bases from V and 6 bases from J, with 13 bases between. CDR3 residues: CSVYASGYEKLFF. The CDR3 bases are TGCAGCGTTTACGCATCCGGGTATGAAAAACTGTTTTTT. The full variable domain, rest sourced from reference TRBV29-1 and TRBJ1-4, is SAVISQKPSRDICQRGTSLTIQCQVDSQVTMMFWYRQQPGQSLTLIATANQGSEATYESGFVIDKFPISRPNLTFSTLTVSNMSPEDSSIYLCSVYASGYEKLFFGSGTQLSVL.

This clone came up a few times. CDR3 sequence reads: CASSIQGLAHEQYF. The CDR3 DNA sequence: TGTGCCAGCAGTATACAGGGCCTGGCCCACGAGCAGTACTTC. V and J are TRBV27 and TRBJ2-7; D is possibly TRBD1 (6 bases). CDR1 is MNHEY, CDR2 SMNVEV, per germline (reference sequence). Trimming left V 5 bases short and J 5 bases short, with 16 bases between. The CDR3 loop spans 14 amino acids.

The chain combines TRBV4-2 with TRBJ2-2; 11 nucleotides match TRBD2. The CDR3 is 17 residues long. J lost 1 base, V lost 2 bases, and 3 bases had no gene match. The V gene's germline CDR1 is LGHNA and CDR2 YNFKEQ. The CDR3 loop reads CASSQTSGRGNTGELFF. CDR3 coding DNA: TGTGCCAGCAGCCAAACTAGCGGGAGAGGGAACACCGGGGAGCTGTTTTTT.

The chain is built from TRBV5-4 and TRBJ2-1; D is possibly TRBD1 (6 bases). CDR1 SGHNT and CDR2 YYREEE come from the germline V gene (reference sequence). V lost 2 bases to trimming and J lost 10 bases, with 7 bases between them. This CDR3 has 11 residues. The CDR3 nucleotides read TGTGCCAGCAGCTTAGACAGGGAGCAGTTCTTC. It yields the protein CASSLDREQFF.

V usage is TRBV7-9 and J usage is TRBJ2-7, with D perhaps matching TRBD1 (5 bases). This CDR3 spans 13 amino acids. Germline loops: CDR1 SEHNR, CDR2 FQNEAQ (reference sequence). For the CDR3, the DNA is TGTTTCAGCAGCGACAGATTAGCCTACGAGCAGTACTTC. Translation gives CFSSDRLAYEQYF.

For this clone: One junction end does not reproduce the germline sequence, and a read error may be involved. V is TRBV7-9 and J is TRBJ2-6; D is uncertain. The V gene's germline CDR1 is SEHNR and CDR2 FQNEAQ (reference sequence). This CDR3 spans 13 amino acids. For the CDR3, the DNA is TGTTCCAGCAGCCACTCTGGGGCCAACGTCCTGACTTTC. This sequence encodes CSSSHSGANVLTF.

The chain joins TRBV23-1 to TRBJ1-2, with D unresolved. TRBV23-1 is assigned to the ORF class and has an uncertain function. With 2 bases removed from V and 7 bases from J, the gap between germline ends came to 5 bases. The CDR3 is 11 residues long. CDR3 region: CASSQLGGYTF. The CDR3 DNA reads as TGCGCCAGCAGTCAACTAGGTGGCTACACCTTC.

This chain joins TRBV30 and TRBJ1-6, with a weak D call TRBD1 (5 bases). Germline CDR1 reads GTSNPN; CDR2 reads SVGIG (reference sequence). The CDR3 consists of 12 residues. Trimming cost V 7 bases and J 8 bases, with 12 bases left between them. Here the CDR3 reads CAYSRGDSPLHF. Here the CDR3 DNA reads TGTGCCTACTCACGGGGGGATTCACCCCTCCACTTT.

CDR3 region: CASRPPSEFSYEQYF. Written as DNA, the CDR3 is TGTGCCAGCAGACCTCCTAGCGAATTCTCCTACGAGCAGTACTTC. J is TRBJ2-7 and V is TRBV7-2, with D possibly TRBD2 on 6 matching bases. Germline V lookup: CDR1 SGHTA, CDR2 FQGNSA. CDR3 length equals 15 residues. Trimming stripped 6 bases from V and 0 bases from J, with 15 bases between.

The V gene is TRBV7-2, the J gene TRBJ2-3, with TRBD1 as a possible D gene (5 bases). CDR3 size: 18 residues. Trimming left V 4 bases short and J 0 bases short, with 20 bases between. Germline CDR1 SGHTA, CDR2 FQGNSA. The CDR3 reads CASSWSRGRLVSTDTQYF. CDR3 bases: TGTGCCAGCAGCTGGAGTAGGGGAAGGCTTGTTAGCACAGATACGCAGTATTTT.

The rearrangement links TRBV16 to TRBJ1-2; D remains unclear. This CDR3 has 13 amino acids. V lost 8 bases and J 2 bases, leaving 12 bases between the germline ends. Per germline, CDR1 KGHSY and CDR2 FQNENV. The CDR3 loop is CASLTRVNYGYTF. The CDR3 DNA follows: TGTGCCAGCCTGACCCGGGTGAACTATGGCTACACCTTC.

The chain uses TRBV5-1 and TRBJ2-1; 11 nucleotides align to TRBD2. There are 16 residues in the CDR3. CDR1 is SGHRS and CDR2 is YFSETQ in the germline V gene. After removal of 3 bases from V and 8 bases from J, the junction contained 10 bases not matched to a gene. CDR3 sequence reads: CASSSKLAGVFYEQFF. CDR3 sequence (DNA): TGCGCCAGCAGCTCCAAACTAGCGGGAGTATTTTATGAGCAGTTCTTC.

The CDR3 reads CASSSSREPTGELFF. The CDR3 DNA sequence: TGTGCCAGCAGTTCCTCAAGGGAGCCCACCGGGGAGCTGTTTTTT. This chain links TRBV2 with TRBJ2-2; D might be TRBD2 (5 bases). This CDR3 comprises 15 residues. V was cut by 5 bases and J by 4 bases, with 14 bases left in between. Germline V CDR1 and CDR2: SNHLY, FYNNEI.

For the CDR3, the DNA is TGTGCCAGCAGTCCCACCCTGACAGGGGGCGGCGGAAACACCATATATTTT. The encoded protein is CASSPTLTGGGGNTIYF. V gene TRBV27 combines with J gene TRBJ1-3; the match to TRBD1 covers 10 bases. The CDR3 contains 17 residues. The V gene end was trimmed by 5 bases and the J gene end by 4 bases; junction bases not matched to a gene: 11. Germline V gives CDR1 MNHEY, CDR2 SMNVEV (reference sequence).